This T cell receptor beta chain was identified during a study of T cells in Graves' hyperthyroidism and ophthalmopathy. General study findings and limits: Blood samples included most of the expanded thyroid clonotypes exceeding 0.001. Ophthalmopathy was model-predicted a median about six months pre-onset.

Researchers amplified the TCR beta CDR3 regions from RNA transcripts. Primed by the HTBI set, a first-round RT-PCR was run on the TCR CDR3. TCRdb used MiXCR to reprocess the multiplex PCR reads, holding one entry per CDR3 protein. The table records about 400,000 distinct CDR3 sequences, 15% of them present only once. Trimming cost V 1 base and J 9 bases; bases outside gene matches: 8. Germline lookup yields CDR1 MGHDK and CDR2 SYGVNS. The length of the CDR3 is 16 residues. Criteria for exclusion of patients were uncontrolled infection, other autoimmune disease, pregnancy or lactation. This clonotype was detected only a few times. Its specificity is not known.

The sequencing input was blood. The source of this sequence is a woman in her 30s with Graves' hyperthyroidism. The rearrangement joins TRBV25-1 to TRBJ2-1; TRBD1 agrees at 11 bases. CDR3 protein: CASSEFRGQGAGEQFF. The DNA for the CDR3 is TGTGCCAGCAGTGAATTCAGAGGACAGGGGGCAGGTGAGCAGTTCTTC.